This entry concerns a single T cell receptor (beta chain). Produced via immunoSEQ multiplex PCR; TCRdb's table is partial and in-frame only. The table records about 200,000 clones, 84% of them present only once. This sample is drawn from a study of blood T cell repertoires in COVID-19. Study-level background: The study drew acute and convalescent COVID-19 samples from the United States, Italy and Spain.

From germline, CDR1 is LGHDT and CDR2 YNNKEL (reference sequence). The V gene end was trimmed by 5 bases and the J gene end by 5 bases; junction bases not matched to a gene: 3. CDR3 length: 12 amino acids. The specimen sequenced was peripheral blood. This TCR came from a woman aged 70-85 years with active or convalescent COVID-19. V gene TRBV3-1 (or the pseudogene TRBV3-2) combines with J gene TRBJ2-7, with 7 positions matching TRBD1. This chain's CDR3 is CASSDRDNEQYF. CDR3 nucleotide sequence: TGTGCCAGCAGCGACAGGGATAACGAGCAGTACTTC.